These 27 T cell receptor beta chains share one sample of origin, sequenced in a study of T cell responses to AZD1222 COVID-19 vaccine. Data came from immunoSEQ multiplex PCR; TCRdb stores just in-frame clones and leaves some out. The table shows some 120,000 clones, with 80% to 90% occurring only once. The starting material was peripheral blood, obtained on day 0 of MenACWY control vaccination. The receptors derive from an adult in good health.

V usage is TRBV18 and J usage is TRBJ2-6; no definite D call. Germline assignment: CDR1 KGHSH and CDR2 LQKENI. The CDR3 has 18 residues. V lost 3 bases to trimming and J lost 2 bases, with 17 bases between them. CDR3 in amino acids: CASSPRSTDTTGANVLTF. The CDR3 region has the DNA TGTGCCAGCTCACCGAGGAGCACAGACACTACTGGGGCCAACGTCCTGACTTTC.

This clone was found a few times. The chain is built from TRBV29-1 and TRBJ2-7, with D unresolved. Trimming stripped 4 bases from V and 3 bases from J, with 13 bases between. The CDR3 is 13 residues long. Germline-derived CDR1 and CDR2 are SQVTM and ANQGSEA. CDR3 sequence (DNA): TGCAGCGTTGCAACCTCGGTCGGCTACGAGCAGTACTTC. This sequence encodes CSVATSVGYEQYF.

This clone appeared a single time. The V and J genes are TRBV5-6 and TRBJ1-1, with unresolved D. Trimming stripped 0 bases from V and 3 bases from J, with 12 bases between. The CDR3 has 15 residues. Per germline, CDR1 SGHDT and CDR2 YYEEEE. CDR3 protein: CASSLANRLYTEAFF. DNA for the CDR3: TGTGCCAGCAGCTTGGCCAACAGACTTTACACTGAAGCTTTCTTT.

This sequence joins TRBV3-1 (or the pseudogene TRBV3-2) and TRBJ1-1; D gene ambiguous. This CDR3 has 15 amino acids. Trimming shortened V by 1 base and J by 4 bases, and 13 bases separated the two germline ends. CDR1 and CDR2 (germline): LGHDT, YNNKEL (reference sequence). CDR3 DNA sequence: TGTGCCAGCAGCCAAGCCCGGACGTCACGCACTGAAGCTTTCTTT. Translating it yields CASSQARTSRTEAFF.

This chain connects TRBV7-9 to TRBJ1-2; tentatively, D is TRBD1 (5 bases). V lost 1 base and J 6 bases, leaving 12 bases between the germline ends. The CDR3 spans 14 residues. Germline CDR1 and CDR2: SEHNR and FQNEAQ (reference sequence). The DNA of the CDR3 is TGTGCCAGCAGCTTAGTGCACAGGTTGAATGGCTACACCTTC. Translation: CASSLVHRLNGYTF.

This clone was detected only a few times. The chain recombines TRBV7-9 with TRBJ2-3; D perhaps matches TRBD2 (5 bases). CDR1 and CDR2 from the germline V gene are SEHNR and FQNEAQ (reference sequence). Trimming removed 4 bases from V and 6 bases from J, with 11 bases in between. This CDR3 has 13 residues. The CDR3 reads CASSSLALDTQYF. CDR3 coding DNA: TGTGCCAGCAGCTCCTTAGCGTTGGATACGCAGTATTTT. The variable domain in full, completed from reference TRBV7-9 and TRBJ2-3, reads DTGVSQNPRHKITKRGQNVTFRCDPISEHNRLYWYRQTLGQGPEFLTYFQNEAQLEKSRLLSDRFSAERPKGSFSTLEIQRTEQGDSAMYLCASSSLALDTQYFGPGTRLTVL.

The J gene is TRBJ1-5, the V gene TRBV28; D gene uncertain. CDR1 is MDHEN, CDR2 SYDVKM, per germline. V was cut by 1 base and J by 5 bases, with 24 bases left in between. This CDR3 is 19 amino acids long. CDR3 protein: CASSLSVGLGSLWDQPQHF. CDR3 coding DNA: TGTGCCAGCAGTTTATCGGTGGGGTTGGGGTCCCTTTGGGATCAGCCCCAGCATTTT.

The rearrangement links TRBV5-1 to TRBJ1-1; TRBD1 agrees at 11 bases. The CDR3 runs 14 residues. In germline, CDR1 is SGHRS, CDR2 YFSETQ. V lost 8 bases and J lost 4; bases outside the gene matches: 7. This CDR3 reads CASRGGTGGTEAFF. CDR3 sequence (DNA): TGCGCCAGTAGGGGAGGGACAGGGGGCACTGAAGCTTTCTTT.

This chain links TRBV7-2 with TRBJ1-6; maybe TRBD1 (6 bases). Trimming shortened V by 1 base and J by 6 bases, and 7 bases separated the two germline ends. CDR3 length: 14 residues. Germline CDR1 reads SGHTA; CDR2 reads FQGNSA. The CDR3, as DNA: TGTGCCAGCAGCTTAGGGGACATTAATTCACCCCTCCACTTT. It specifies CASSLGDINSPLHF.

The V call is TRBV18, the J call TRBJ2-3, with 10 bases identical to TRBD2. Germline CDR1 is KGHSH and CDR2 is LQKENI. The CDR3 totals 15 residues. V gave up 3 bases and J gave up 2 bases; unmatched junction bases: 2. Written as DNA, the CDR3 is TGTGCCAGCTCACCGCTAGCGGGGGCCACAGATACGCAGTATTTT. Residues: CASSPLAGATDTQYF.

The chain recombines TRBV5-8 with TRBJ1-5; D ambiguous. Trimming cost V 0 bases and J 5 bases, with 6 bases left between them. The CDR3 is made up of 13 amino acids. Germline-derived CDR1 and CDR2 are SGHTS and YDEGEE. The CDR3 spells CASSLVLYQPQHF. The CDR3 DNA reads as TGTGCCAGCAGCTTGGTGCTGTATCAGCCCCAGCATTTT.

The V and J genes are TRBV5-5 and TRBJ2-3, with a tentative D call TRBD1 (6 bases). The V gene's germline CDR1 is SGHKS and CDR2 YYEKEE (reference sequence). The CDR3 is 14 residues long. V lost 3 bases, J lost 0 bases, and 8 bases lay in between. The CDR3 sequence is CASSWDMSTDTQYF. In DNA form, the CDR3 reads TGTGCCAGCAGCTGGGACATGAGCACAGATACGCAGTATTTT.

This clone was observed once. V gene TRBV7-9 combines with J gene TRBJ2-5; 9 bases are shared with TRBD1. J was trimmed by 5 bases and V by 5 bases; bases with no gene match: 12. Germline-derived CDR1 and CDR2 are SEHNR and FQNEAQ (reference sequence). The CDR3 has 16 residues. The CDR3 is CASSQRKQGASETQYF. CDR3 DNA: TGTGCCAGCAGCCAAAGGAAACAGGGGGCTAGCGAGACCCAGTACTTC.

The chain combines TRBV5-1 with TRBJ2-3; either TRBD1 or TRBD2 may fit D (5 bases each). The germline CDR1 and CDR2 sequences are SGHRS and YFSETQ. The CDR3 spans 15 residues. Deletions cut 0 bases from V and 2 bases from J, with 10 bases between. CDR3 amino acids: CASSLGGGNTDTQYF. The DNA for the CDR3 is TGCGCCAGCAGCTTGGGTGGGGGAAACACAGATACGCAGTATTTT.

The gene calls are TRBV19 and TRBJ1-2, with a weak D call TRBD1 (5 bases). CDR3 size: 13 residues. The V end was cut by 9 bases, the J end by 6 bases, with 17 bases between. CDR1 is LNHDA, CDR2 SQIVND, per germline (reference sequence). DNA for the CDR3: TGTGCCAGCACCCCCACAGGAGTCGATGGCTACACCTTC. Protein product: CASTPTGVDGYTF.

V and J are TRBV27 and TRBJ1-6, with TRBD1 matching 11 bases. V shed 3 bases and J 0 bases; nucleotides not matched to a gene: 7. Germline CDR1 reads MNHEY; CDR2 reads SMNVEV (reference sequence). This CDR3 region has 19 residues. In DNA form, the CDR3 reads TGTGCCAGCAGTTTCGCCCGGGACAGGGGGAGCTCCTATAATTCACCCCTCCACTTT. It specifies CASSFARDRGSSYNSPLHF.

This sequence joins TRBV28 and TRBJ1-1; 7 bases align to TRBD1. The CDR3 is 14 residues long. Looked up from germline, CDR1 is MDHEN and CDR2 is SYDVKM. Losses at the gene ends were 7 bases for V and 0 bases for J; bases not matched to a gene: 5. The CDR3 nucleotides read TGTGCCAGCACCTTAACAGGGGTGAACACTGAAGCTTTCTTT. Translation gives CASTLTGVNTEAFF.

The chain joins TRBV9 to TRBJ1-2; 7 bases line up with TRBD1. This CDR3 is built from 13 residues. With V trimmed by 4 bases and J by 2 bases, 2 bases remained unmatched. Germline V gene lookup returns CDR1 SGDLS and CDR2 YYNGEE. CDR3 coding DNA: TGTGCCAGCAGCATACAGGGGAACTATGGCTACACCTTC. Translated, it gives CASSIQGNYGYTF. The full variable domain, completed using reference TRBV9 and TRBJ1-2, is DSGVTQTPKHLITATGQRVTLRCSPRSGDLSVYWYQQSLDQGLQFLIQYYNGEERAKGNILERFSAQQFPDLHSELNLSSLELGDSALYFCASSIQGNYGYTFGSGTRLTVV.

This sequence joins TRBV6-5 and TRBJ2-5; 9 positions match TRBD1. Germline assignment: CDR1 MNHEY and CDR2 SVGAGI. This CDR3 spans 12 amino acids. V gave up 5 bases and J gave up 9 bases; unmatched junction bases: 4. This chain's CDR3 is CASSRTGVAQYF. The CDR3 DNA reads TGTGCCAGCAGTCGGACAGGGGTGGCCCAGTACTTC.

This clone has only a few counts. A junction boundary mismatches the germline segment, possibly from a read error. The rearrangement uses TRBV3-1 (or the pseudogene TRBV3-2) and TRBJ2-7; D gene unclear. The V gene's germline CDR1 is LGHDT and CDR2 YNNKEL (reference sequence). The CDR3 has 16 residues. CDR3 sequence: CASSQDLTVPSHEQYF. For the CDR3, the DNA is TGTGCCAGCAGCCAAGATCTAACAGTTCCCTCCCACGAGCAGTACTTC.

The chain links TRBV18 to TRBJ1-4, with D maybe TRBD1 (6 bases). The CDR3 runs 18 residues. The germline V gene has CDR1 KGHSH and CDR2 LQKENI. V lost 0 bases to trimming and J lost 14 bases, with 28 bases between them. CDR3 region: CASSPPEPLGRGPIQLFF. CDR3 coding DNA: TGTGCCAGCTCACCACCAGAGCCCCTTGGCAGGGGCCCAATTCAGCTGTTTTTT.

The chain couples TRBV28 to TRBJ1-4; D might be TRBD1 (5 bases). CDR1 and CDR2 (germline): MDHEN, SYDVKM. Deletions cut 11 bases from V and 8 bases from J, with 18 bases between. The CDR3 is made up of 13 amino acids. The CDR3 loop is CAAKRQRGEKLFF. CDR3 sequence (DNA): TGTGCCGCCAAGAGACAGCGGGGCGAAAAACTGTTTTTT.

This clone was detected a few times. Other DNA sequences in this specimen translate into the identical CDR3. This chain joins TRBV5-6 and TRBJ1-1, with D unresolved. The CDR3 length is 13 residues. Germline CDR1 reads SGHDT; CDR2 reads YYEEEE. V shed 0 bases and J shed 1 base, with 4 bases lying between them. CDR3 residues: CASSLAQNTEAFF. The CDR3 coding sequence is TGTGCCAGCAGCTTGGCCCAGAACACTGAAGCTTTCTTT. The full variable domain, in which reference TRBV5-6 and TRBJ1-1 provide the parts outside the CDR3, is DAGVTQSPTHLIKTRGQQVTLRCSPKSGHDTVSWYQQALGQGPQFIFQYYEEEERQRGNFPDRFSGHQFPNYSSELNVNALLLGDSALYLCASSLAQNTEAFFGQGTRLTVV.

The chain has TRBV5-5 and TRBJ2-7; D is perhaps TRBD1 (6 bases). V gave up 5 bases and J gave up 0 bases, with 15 bases separating them. Germline CDR1 SGHKS, CDR2 YYEKEE (reference sequence). The length of the CDR3 is 15 residues. The CDR3 reads CASSIYRDTSYEQYF. CDR3 DNA sequence: TGTGCCAGCAGTATCTACCGGGACACCTCCTACGAGCAGTACTTC.

The rearrangement uses TRBV29-1 and TRBJ2-1; TRBD2 matches at 9 bases. V lost 3 bases to trimming and J lost 8 bases; unmatched junction nucleotides: 5. The germline gives CDR1 SQVTM, CDR2 ANQGSEA. The CDR3 sequence is 13 residues long. The CDR3 DNA follows: TGCAGCGTTGAGGGGACTAGCAACCATGAGCAGTTCTTC. It encodes CSVEGTSNHEQFF.

V gene TRBV24-1 combines with J gene TRBJ1-1; D is unresolved. CDR1 and CDR2 (germline): KGHDR, SFDVKD. V was pared by 2 bases and J by 9 bases, with 6 bases between. CDR3 length: 11 residues. The CDR3 DNA follows: TGTGCCACCAGTGATTCCAGAAAAGCTTTCTTT. Its translation: CATSDSRKAFF.

The rearrangement links TRBV5-6 to TRBJ1-1; no firm D call. Deletions cut 5 bases from V and 5 bases from J, with 10 bases between. The CDR3 spans 12 residues. The germline CDR1 and CDR2 sequences are SGHDT and YYEEEE. This chain's CDR3 is CASSSGVTEAFF. CDR3 DNA sequence: TGTGCCAGCAGTTCGGGTGTGACTGAAGCTTTCTTT.